This passage covers 13 T cell receptor beta chains from one sample sequenced in a study of cytomegalovirus exposure and HLA in healthy donors (dated by TCRdb to 2016 to 2017). Library preparation used the immunoSEQ multiplex PCR assay. A mixture of 60 forward primers for TCR Vbeta segments and 13 reverse primers for TCR Jbeta segments was used in the multiplex PCR. The immuneACCESS repertoire file appears here via TCRdb, limited to in-frame rearrangements. These files lack a portion of the clones; in checked studies, under half of the deficit traces to unresolved V genes, and the cause of the others is not known. The table for this sample lists over 75,000 clones; over 60% of them were counted only once. Under 4% of the sample is held by the ten biggest clonotypes. The sample was PBMCs. The source is a male donor in good health and CMV-seropositive.

A note on this clone: The identical CDR3 is also encoded by other nucleotide sequences in the sample. The CDR3 region has the DNA TGTGCCAGCAGCTCCCAGGGATACGAGCAGTACTTC. It specifies CASSSQGYEQYF. The rearrangement uses TRBV7-2 and TRBJ2-7; a possible D gene is TRBD1 (5 bases). CDR1 is SGHTA and CDR2 is FQGNSA in the germline V gene. Trimming stripped 4 bases from V and 4 bases from J, with 8 bases between. This CDR3 has 12 residues.

The table lists this clone with a few counts. This chain connects TRBV18 to TRBJ1-1; D is unresolved. This CDR3 region has 15 residues. V lost 3 bases to trimming and J lost 0 bases, with 11 bases between them. Germline loops: CDR1 KGHSH, CDR2 LQKENI. The chain's CDR3 is CASSPGRGLNTEAFF. CDR3 coding DNA: TGTGCCAGCTCACCGGGGAGAGGGCTGAACACTGAAGCTTTCTTT.

The chain links TRBV9 to TRBJ2-7, with 9 bases identical to TRBD1. The CDR3 has 15 amino acids. V was pared by 4 bases and J by 3 bases, with 8 bases of the junction left unmatched. The germline V gene encodes CDR1 SGDLS and CDR2 YYNGEE. CDR3 residues: CASSPSGTGNYEQYF. CDR3 DNA sequence: TGTGCCAGCAGCCCGTCCGGGACAGGGAACTACGAGCAGTACTTC.

The chain joins TRBV5-6 to TRBJ2-7; 9 bases fit TRBD2. The CDR3 has 15 residues. V shed 2 bases and J 2 bases; nucleotides not matched to a gene: 5. Germline loops: CDR1 SGHDT, CDR2 YYEEEE. This chain's CDR3 is CASSFLAGRTYEQYF. Here the CDR3 DNA reads TGTGCCAGCAGCTTCCTAGCGGGGCGGACCTACGAGCAGTACTTC.

The chain links TRBV5-1 to TRBJ1-1; TRBD1 is a possible D gene (6 bases). Germline lookup yields CDR1 SGHRS and CDR2 YFSETQ. The CDR3 is 14 residues long. Trimming pared 0 bases from V and 6 bases from J, leaving 12 bases between. For the CDR3, the DNA is TGCGCCAGCAGCTTGGGGGTTACAGGGCCTGAAGCTTTCTTT. Amino acid sequence: CASSLGVTGPEAFF. Using reference TRBV5-1 and TRBJ1-1 for the parts outside the CDR3, the full variable domain is KAGVTQTPRYLIKTRGQQVTLSCSPISGHRSVSWYQQTPGQGLQFLFEYFSETQRNKGNFPGRFSGRQFSNSRSEMNVSTLELGDSALYLCASSLGVTGPEAFFGQGTRLTVV.

The V and J genes are TRBV6-5 and TRBJ2-3; 10 bases are shared with TRBD2. Germline assignment: CDR1 MNHEY and CDR2 SVGAGI. The J segment lost 3 bases and the V segment lost 0 bases, leaving 3 bases of the junction unmatched. There are 16 residues in the CDR3. The CDR3 reads CASSYSGTSETDTQYF. The CDR3 DNA follows: TGTGCCAGCAGTTACTCCGGGACTAGCGAGACAGATACGCAGTATTTT.

The chain has TRBV6-5 and TRBJ1-1; the D is unclear. V was trimmed by 0 bases and J by 6 bases, leaving 14 bases between them. This CDR3 is built from 15 residues. CDR1 MNHEY and CDR2 SVGAGI come from the germline V gene. The CDR3: CASSYSYRMGAEAFF. CDR3 in DNA: TGTGCCAGCAGTTACTCGTACAGAATGGGCGCTGAAGCTTTCTTT.

The gene calls are TRBV7-2 and TRBJ2-5, with TRBD2 matching over 8 bases. This CDR3 is 15 amino acids long. Germline assignment: CDR1 SGHTA and CDR2 FQGNSA. J gave up 6 bases and V 0 bases, and 6 bases lay outside the gene matches. As DNA, the CDR3 is TGTGCCAGCAGCTTAGCTCAAATAGCGGGGCAGACCCAGTACTTC. Its protein product is CASSLAQIAGQTQYF.

This chain connects TRBV30 to TRBJ1-1, with D possibly matching TRBD1 (6 bases). Germline CDR1 is GTSNPN and CDR2 is SVGIG (reference sequence). V was pared by 2 bases and J by 2 bases, with 9 bases between. This CDR3 contains 13 residues. The DNA for the CDR3 is TGTGCCTGGAGTCCGACAGGAAACACTGAAGCTTTCTTT. Amino acids: CAWSPTGNTEAFF.

Concerning this clone itself: As the CDR3 is not closed by the conserved phenylalanine or tryptophan, this likely results from a read error. V is TRBV7-9 and J is TRBJ1-1; weak D call: TRBD1 (5 bases). Germline V CDR1 and CDR2: SEHNR, FQNEAQ (reference sequence). This CDR3 has 15 residues. Trimming shortened V by 6 bases and J by 5 bases, and 19 bases separated the two germline ends. DNA for the CDR3: TGTGCCAGCAGGGAGGGGAGGGAGAGAATTACTGAAGCTTTCTTG. Translation: CASREGRERITEAFL.

The chain couples TRBV2 to TRBJ1-6; no reliable D call. The CDR3 runs 17 residues. V dropped 3 bases and J dropped 0 bases, with 12 bases sitting between them. Germline CDR1 SNHLY, CDR2 FYNNEI. CDR3 in amino acids: CASSDNRELSYNSPLHF. In DNA, the CDR3 is TGTGCCAGCAGTGATAACCGAGAGCTCTCCTATAATTCACCCCTCCACTTT.

This chain connects TRBV6-1 to TRBJ2-5; D possibly corresponds to TRBD2 (5 bases). Germline V gene lookup returns CDR1 MNHNS and CDR2 SASEGT. This CDR3 spans 14 amino acids. The V end was cut by 1 base, the J end by 7 bases, with 13 bases between. CDR3 residues: CASSEGAAPGTQYF. The CDR3 DNA reads as TGTGCCAGCAGTGAAGGAGCGGCCCCAGGGACCCAGTACTTC.

This sequence joins TRBV6-5 and TRBJ1-6; D perhaps matches TRBD1 (5 bases). The CDR3 sequence is 16 residues long. Trimming stripped 0 bases from V and 10 bases from J, with 16 bases between. Looked up from germline, CDR1 is MNHEY and CDR2 is SVGAGI. CDR3 region: CASSYSGRGMGSPLHF. CDR3 bases: TGTGCCAGCAGTTACTCGGGGCGGGGGATGGGGTCACCCCTCCACTTT.